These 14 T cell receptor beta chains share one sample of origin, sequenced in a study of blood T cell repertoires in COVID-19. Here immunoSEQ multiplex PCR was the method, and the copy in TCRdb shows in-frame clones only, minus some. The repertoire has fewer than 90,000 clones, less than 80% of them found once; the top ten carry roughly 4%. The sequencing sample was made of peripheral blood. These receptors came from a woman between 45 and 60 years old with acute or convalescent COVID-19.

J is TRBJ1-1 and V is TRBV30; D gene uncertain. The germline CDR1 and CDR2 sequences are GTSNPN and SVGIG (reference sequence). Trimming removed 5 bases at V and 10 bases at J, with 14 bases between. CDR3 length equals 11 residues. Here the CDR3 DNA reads TGTGCCTGGGAGTTGAGACGGGGAGCTTTCTTT. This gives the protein CAWELRRGAFF.

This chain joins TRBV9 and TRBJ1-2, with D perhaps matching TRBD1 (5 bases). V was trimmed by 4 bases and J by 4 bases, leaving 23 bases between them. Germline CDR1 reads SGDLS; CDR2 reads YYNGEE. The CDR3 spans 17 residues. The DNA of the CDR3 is TGTGCCAGCAGCCCAGACGTAGGAGGGACCGAGGGCTATGGCTACACCTTC. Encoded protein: CASSPDVGGTEGYGYTF. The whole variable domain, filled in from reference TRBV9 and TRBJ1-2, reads DSGVTQTPKHLITATGQRVTLRCSPRSGDLSVYWYQQSLDQGLQFLIQYYNGEERAKGNILERFSAQQFPDLHSELNLSSLELGDSALYFCASSPDVGGTEGYGYTFGSGTRLTVV.

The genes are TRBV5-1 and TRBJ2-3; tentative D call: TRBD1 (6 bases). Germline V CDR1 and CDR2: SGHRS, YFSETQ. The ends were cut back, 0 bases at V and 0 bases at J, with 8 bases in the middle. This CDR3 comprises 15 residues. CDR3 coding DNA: TGCGCCAGCAGCTTGGGGGGGCGCAGCACAGATACGCAGTATTTT. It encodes CASSLGGRSTDTQYF.

This chain's CDR3 is CASSQDRGEQFF. DNA of the CDR3: TGTGCCAGCAGCCAAGATAGAGGTGAGCAGTTCTTC. This chain links TRBV3-1 (or the pseudogene TRBV3-2) with TRBJ2-1; no definite D call. Germline lookup yields CDR1 LGHDT and CDR2 YNNKEL (reference sequence). V was pared by 0 bases and J by 9 bases, with 6 bases between. The length of the CDR3 is 12 residues.

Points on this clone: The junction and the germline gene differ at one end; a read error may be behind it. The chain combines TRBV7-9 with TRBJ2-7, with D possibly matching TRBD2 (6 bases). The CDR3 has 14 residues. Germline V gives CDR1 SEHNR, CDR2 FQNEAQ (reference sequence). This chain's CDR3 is CASRLVADAYEQYF. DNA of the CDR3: TGTGCCAGCAGATTAGTAGCGGATGCCTACGAGCAGTACTTC.

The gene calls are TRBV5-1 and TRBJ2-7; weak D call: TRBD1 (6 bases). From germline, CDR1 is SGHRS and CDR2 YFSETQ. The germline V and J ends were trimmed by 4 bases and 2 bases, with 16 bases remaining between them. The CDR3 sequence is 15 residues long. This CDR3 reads CASSRTGTPPYEQYF. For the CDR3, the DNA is TGCGCCAGCAGCCGCACCGGGACACCACCCTACGAGCAGTACTTC.

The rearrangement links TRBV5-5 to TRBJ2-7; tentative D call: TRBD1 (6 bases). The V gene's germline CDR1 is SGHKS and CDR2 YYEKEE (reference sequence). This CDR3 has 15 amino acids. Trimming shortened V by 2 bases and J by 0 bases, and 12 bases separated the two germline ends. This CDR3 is CASSFRRGLSYEQYF. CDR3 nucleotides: TGTGCCAGCAGCTTTCGCAGGGGCCTCTCCTACGAGCAGTACTTC.

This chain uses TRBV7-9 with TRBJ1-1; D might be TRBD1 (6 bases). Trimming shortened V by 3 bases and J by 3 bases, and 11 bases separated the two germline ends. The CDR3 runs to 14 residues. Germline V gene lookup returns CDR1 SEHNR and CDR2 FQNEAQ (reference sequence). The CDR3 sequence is CASSFGGLDTEAFF. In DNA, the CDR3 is TGTGCCAGCAGCTTCGGGGGGCTGGACACTGAAGCTTTCTTT.

The chain's CDR3 is CASSHTGTGNTIYF. The CDR3 DNA reads as TGTGCCAGCAGCCACACAGGGACTGGAAACACCATATATTTT. This chain connects TRBV3-1 (or the pseudogene TRBV3-2) to TRBJ1-3; possibly TRBD1 for D (6 bases). V lost 3 bases and J 2 bases, leaving 8 bases between the germline ends. This CDR3 is 14 amino acids long. Germline V lookup: CDR1 LGHDT, CDR2 YNNKEL (reference sequence).

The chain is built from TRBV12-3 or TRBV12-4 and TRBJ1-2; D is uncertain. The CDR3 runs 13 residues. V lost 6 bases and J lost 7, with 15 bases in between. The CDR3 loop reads CASSAGRSGGYTF. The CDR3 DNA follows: TGTGCCAGCAGCGCCGGGAGATCGGGTGGCTACACCTTC.

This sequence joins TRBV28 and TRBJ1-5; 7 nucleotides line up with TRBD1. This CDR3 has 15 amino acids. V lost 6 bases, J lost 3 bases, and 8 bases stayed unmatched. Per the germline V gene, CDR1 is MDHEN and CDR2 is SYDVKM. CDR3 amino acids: CASSPPTGHNQPQHF. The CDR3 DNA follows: TGTGCCAGCAGCCCGCCGACAGGGCACAATCAGCCCCAGCATTTT.

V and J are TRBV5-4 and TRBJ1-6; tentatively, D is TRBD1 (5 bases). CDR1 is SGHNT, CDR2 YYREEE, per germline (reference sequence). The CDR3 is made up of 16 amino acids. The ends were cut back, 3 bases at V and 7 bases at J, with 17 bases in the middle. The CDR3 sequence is CASSYEIHGGNSPLHF. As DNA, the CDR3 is TGTGCCAGCAGCTACGAAATCCACGGGGGGAATTCACCCCTCCACTTT. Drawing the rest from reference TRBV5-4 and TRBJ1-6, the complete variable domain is ETGVTQSPTHLIKTRGQQVTLRCSSQSGHNTVSWYQQALGQGPQFIFQYYREEENGRGNFPPRFSGLQFPNYSSELNVNALELDDSALYLCASSYEIHGGNSPLHFGNGTRLTVT.

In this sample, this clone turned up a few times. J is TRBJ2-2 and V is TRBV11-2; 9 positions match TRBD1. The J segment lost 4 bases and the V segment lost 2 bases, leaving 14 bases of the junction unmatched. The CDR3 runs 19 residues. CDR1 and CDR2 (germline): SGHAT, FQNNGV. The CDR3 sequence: CASSLQSYGTGRVTGELFF. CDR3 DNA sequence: TGTGCCAGCAGCTTACAAAGCTATGGGACAGGGCGAGTCACCGGGGAGCTGTTTTTT.

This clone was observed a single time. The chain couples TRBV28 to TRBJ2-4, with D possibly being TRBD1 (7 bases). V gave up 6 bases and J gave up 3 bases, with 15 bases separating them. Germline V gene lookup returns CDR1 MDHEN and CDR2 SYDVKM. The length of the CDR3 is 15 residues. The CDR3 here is CASRGGQGDKNIQYF. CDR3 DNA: TGTGCCAGCAGAGGGGGGCAGGGGGACAAAAACATTCAGTACTTC.